This entry lists 4 T cell receptor beta chains sequenced from one sample in a study of T cell repertoires in cytomegalovirus infection. No antigen is known for these receptors. TCRdb itself ran the reads through MiXCR, one entry per CDR3 protein. The data hold 450,000 to 550,000 distinct CDR3 sequences, with about 42% observed a single time. The sequenced sample was cultured PBMCs, obtained from culture after CMV antigen stimulation. These receptors were taken from a human donor in good health (CMV status not recorded). Some clones in this sample may be carry-over from other donors' samples.

The CDR3 coding sequence is TGTGCCAGTAGGGCGACAGGGGCGGTGCAGTACTTC. This sequence encodes CASRATGAVQYF. The V call is TRBV19, the J call TRBJ2-7; 8 nucleotides line up with TRBD1. CDR1 is LNHDA and CDR2 is SQIVND in the germline V gene (reference sequence). V shed 6 bases and J 9 bases; nucleotides not matched to a gene: 7. The CDR3 contains 12 residues.

The J gene is TRBJ2-1, the V gene TRBV5-1; D is perhaps TRBD2 (6 bases). Germline V gives CDR1 SGHRS, CDR2 YFSETQ. This CDR3 comprises 18 residues. V dropped 2 bases and J dropped 8 bases, with 26 bases sitting between them. In DNA form, the CDR3 reads TGCGCCAGCAGCTTAAGGATCCCGAGACTAGGGACGGTGGATGAGCAGTTCTTC. Its translation is CASSLRIPRLGTVDEQFF. Variable domain in full (rest from reference TRBV5-1 and TRBJ2-1): KAGVTQTPRYLIKTRGQQVTLSCSPISGHRSVSWYQQTPGQGLQFLFEYFSETQRNKGNFPGRFSGRQFSNSRSEMNVSTLELGDSALYLCASSLRIPRLGTVDEQFFGPGTRLTVL.

Only a few counts were recorded for this clonotype. The rearrangement joins TRBV20-1 to TRBJ1-2; no clear D. The germline CDR1 and CDR2 sequences are DFQATT and SNEGSKA (reference sequence). Between the trimmed V and J ends, which lost 6 bases and 4 bases, there was a span of 12 bases. This CDR3 spans 12 amino acids. The CDR3 here is CSAKVMGYGYTF. CDR3 sequence (DNA): TGCAGTGCAAAGGTGATGGGCTATGGCTACACCTTC.

The chain links TRBV7-4 to TRBJ1-5, with a tentative D call TRBD1 (6 bases). V dropped 4 bases and J dropped 3 bases, with 16 bases sitting between them. The CDR3 has 16 residues. From germline, CDR1 is SGHVT and CDR2 SQSDAQ. CDR3 amino acids: CASSSLGAGFNQPQHF. The CDR3 DNA is TGTGCCAGCAGCTCATTGGGGGCAGGGTTCAATCAGCCCCAGCATTTT. Variable domain in full (rest from reference TRBV7-4 and TRBJ1-5): GAGVSQSPRYKVAKRGRDVALRCDSISGHVTLYWYRQTLGQGSEVLTYSQSDAQRDKSGRPSGRFSAERPERSVSTLKIQRTEQGDSAVYLCASSSLGAGFNQPQHFGDGTRLSIL.